This T cell receptor (beta chain) was captured by sequencing in a study of blood T cell repertoires in COVID-19. Overall study context: Material from acute and convalescent COVID-19 was sourced from the United States, Italy and Spain. T cells, B-cell-depleted T cells, or PBMCs supplied cDNA or gDNA.

Germline loops: CDR1 SGHNT, CDR2 YYREEE (reference sequence). CDR3 length: 14 residues. Trimming took 4 bases from V and 0 from J, leaving 10 bases between them. As processed by the authors: Estimates of nucleated cell counts were drawn from the amplification of reference gene primers. This table comes from immunoSEQ multiplex PCR, and its TCRdb copy is limited to in-frame clones, with some not included. Clone size and the V and J calls come from that table; the DNA yielded D and trimming. The repertoire includes 95,000 to 150,000 clones, roughly 82% of them detected once, and 9% to 13% sits in the top ten.

The source material was peripheral blood. The source is a human donor in a cohort sampled during active COVID-19. This chain joins TRBV5-4 and TRBJ1-2, with D maybe TRBD1 (5 bases). CDR3 region: CASSLGGSNYGYTF. Written as DNA, the CDR3 is TGTGCCAGCAGCCTCGGGGGGTCTAACTATGGCTACACCTTC.